A single sample gave rise to the 22 T cell receptor beta chains below, sequenced in a study of cytomegalovirus exposure and HLA in healthy donors. With 60 Vbeta and 13 Jbeta primers, the PCR was carried out. The repertoire was sequenced with immunoSEQ multiplex PCR; TCRdb's copy has only in-frame clones and lacks some. Of some 180,000 clones listed, about 77% were seen once; the top ten hold under 3%. Sequencing was done on a sample of PBMCs. Receptors originate from a woman in her thirties in good health and CMV-seronegative.

J is TRBJ2-7 and V is TRBV27; D possibly corresponds to TRBD1 (6 bases). Germline loops: CDR1 MNHEY, CDR2 SMNVEV (reference sequence). Trimming cost V 0 bases and J 0 bases, with 9 bases left between them. This CDR3 has 15 amino acids. This CDR3 is CASSLSGAPSYEQYF. In DNA form, the CDR3 reads TGTGCCAGCAGTTTATCGGGGGCCCCCTCCTACGAGCAGTACTTC.

The genes are TRBV27 and TRBJ2-1; TRBD1 aligns across 10 bases. Germline CDR1 reads MNHEY; CDR2 reads SMNVEV (reference sequence). The CDR3 consists of 14 residues. V was clipped by 6 bases and J by 3 bases; unmatched bases: 2. The CDR3, as DNA: TGTGCCAGCAGGCGGACAGGGGGCTACAATGAGCAGTTCTTC. Protein sequence: CASRRTGGYNEQFF.

This rearrangement joins TRBV19 to TRBJ1-1; perhaps TRBD1 as D (5 bases). V was pared by 9 bases and J by 1 base, with 12 bases between. Germline CDR1 reads LNHDA; CDR2 reads SQIVND (reference sequence). This CDR3 has 13 residues. CDR3 in DNA: TGTGCCAGCCAAATAACAGGGAACACTGAAGCTTTCTTT. This sequence encodes CASQITGNTEAFF.

V is TRBV9 and J is TRBJ2-7; D unresolved. The CDR3 is made up of 13 amino acids. V lost 0 bases, J lost 2 bases, and 6 bases lay in between. Looked up from germline, CDR1 is SGDLS and CDR2 is YYNGEE. CDR3 loop: CASSVGIAYEQYF. In DNA form, the CDR3 reads TGTGCCAGCAGCGTAGGTATAGCCTACGAGCAGTACTTC.

The chain carries TRBV5-4 and TRBJ1-2; 7 bases agree with TRBD1. The CDR3 is made up of 12 amino acids. With 4 bases clipped from V and 5 bases from J, the junction kept 2 bases outside the gene matches. CDR1 and CDR2 from the germline V gene are SGHNT and YYREEE (reference sequence). CDR3 coding DNA: TGTGCCAGCAGCCGGGGACAGTATGGCTACACCTTC. Residues: CASSRGQYGYTF. The complete variable domain, with remaining parts taken from reference TRBV5-4 and TRBJ1-2, reads ETGVTQSPTHLIKTRGQQVTLRCSSQSGHNTVSWYQQALGQGPQFIFQYYREEENGRGNFPPRFSGLQFPNYSSELNVNALELDDSALYLCASSRGQYGYTFGSGTRLTVV.

This chain uses TRBV18 with TRBJ2-1; the match to TRBD2 covers 8 bases. CDR1 KGHSH and CDR2 LQKENI come from the germline V gene. With 2 bases clipped from V and 6 bases from J, the junction kept 6 bases outside the gene matches. The CDR3 loop spans 15 amino acids. CDR3: CASSPFGTSLNEQFF. As DNA, the CDR3 is TGTGCCAGCTCACCATTCGGGACTAGTCTCAATGAGCAGTTCTTC.

This sequence joins TRBV5-4 and TRBJ1-1; maybe TRBD1 (6 bases). CDR1 and CDR2 from the germline V gene are SGHNT and YYREEE (reference sequence). V lost 0 bases and J 2 bases, leaving 11 bases between the germline ends. This CDR3 has 15 amino acids. CDR3 in DNA: TGTGCCAGCAGCTTGGATGCAGGGGTAAACACTGAAGCTTTCTTT. It translates to CASSLDAGVNTEAFF.

This chain connects TRBV13 to TRBJ2-7, with 7 positions matching TRBD1. The CDR3 length is 15 residues. After removal of 5 bases from V and 3 bases from J, the junction contained 10 bases not matched to a gene. Per the germline V gene, CDR1 is PRHDT and CDR2 is FYEKMQ (reference sequence). CDR3 in amino acids: CASSSLTGSNYEQYF. In DNA, the CDR3 is TGTGCCAGCAGCAGTCTGACAGGGAGTAACTACGAGCAGTACTTC.

V and J are TRBV7-3 and TRBJ1-1; weak D call: TRBD1 (6 bases). The CDR3 runs to 14 residues. The V and J ends lost 0 bases and 5 bases respectively, with 10 bases between them. The V gene's germline CDR1 is SGHTA and CDR2 FQGTGA. The CDR3 here is CASSLTGTGTEAFF. The CDR3 coding sequence is TGTGCCAGCAGCTTAACGGGAACAGGGACTGAAGCTTTCTTT.

The chain combines TRBV7-9 with TRBJ2-7, with 9 bases aligning to TRBD1. This CDR3 spans 13 amino acids. V lost 10 bases, J lost 3 bases, and 7 bases stayed unmatched. Per germline, CDR1 SEHNR and CDR2 FQNEAQ (reference sequence). The CDR3 region has the DNA TGTGCCACTCAAGGGACAGGGTTCTACGAGCAGTACTTC. Translated: CATQGTGFYEQYF. Supplemented by reference TRBV7-9 and TRBJ2-7, the full variable domain reads DTGVSQNPRHKITKRGQNVTFRCDPISEHNRLYWYRQTLGQGPEFLTYFQNEAQLEKSRLLSDRFSAERPKGSFSTLEIQRTEQGDSAMYLCATQGTGFYEQYFGPGTRLTVT.

This chain uses TRBV29-1 with TRBJ1-2, with D unresolved. Trimming took 4 bases from V and 4 from J, leaving 19 bases between them. The CDR3 covers 15 residues. Germline V gene sequence: CDR1 SQVTM, CDR2 ANQGSEA. CDR3 sequence reads: CSVVSVTEDSYGYTF. CDR3 sequence (DNA): TGCAGCGTTGTCTCGGTCACGGAGGATTCCTATGGCTACACCTTC.

This sequence joins TRBV27 and TRBJ1-2; possibly TRBD1 for D (6 bases). Trimming removed 4 bases at V and 2 bases at J, with 14 bases between. The CDR3 totals 15 residues. Germline V gene lookup returns CDR1 MNHEY and CDR2 SMNVEV (reference sequence). The CDR3 loop reads CASSSYRELNYGYTF. CDR3 bases: TGTGCCAGCAGTTCATACAGGGAACTGAACTATGGCTACACCTTC.

The V call is TRBV5-4, the J call TRBJ2-7; 9 positions match TRBD2. Germline CDR1 reads SGHNT; CDR2 reads YYREEE (reference sequence). Trimming took 3 bases from V and 4 from J; bases not matched to a gene: 11. CDR3 size: 16 residues. The CDR3 nucleotides read TGTGCCAGCAGCTCGGGACTAGCTCGTGGAGTATACGAGCAGTACTTC. It is translated as CASSSGLARGVYEQYF.

V gene TRBV30 combines with J gene TRBJ1-5, with a possible D match to TRBD1 (5 bases). This CDR3 is built from 15 residues. Between the trimmed V and J ends, which lost 2 bases and 7 bases, there was a span of 18 bases. CDR1 and CDR2 (germline): GTSNPN, SVGIG (reference sequence). As DNA, the CDR3 is TGTGCCTGGAGTACCACAACAGGATTTATACAGCCCCAGCATTTT. This codes for CAWSTTTGFIQPQHF.

This chain links TRBV10-3 with TRBJ2-3, with 11 bases lining up with TRBD2. The CDR3 covers 16 residues. V shed 4 bases and J 5 bases; nucleotides not matched to a gene: 8. Germline V CDR1 and CDR2: ENHRY, SYGVKD. CDR3 protein: CAISGGGSGGEDTQYF. In DNA form, the CDR3 reads TGTGCCATCAGTGGGGGTGGTAGCGGGGGGGAAGATACGCAGTATTTT.

This chain uses TRBV29-1 with TRBJ1-6; the match to TRBD1 covers 8 bases. The germline V gene has CDR1 SQVTM and CDR2 ANQGSEA. The J segment lost 6 bases and the V segment lost 5 bases, leaving 12 bases of the junction unmatched. The length of the CDR3 is 16 residues. This CDR3 reads CSVTLAGGTSNSPLHF. The CDR3 nucleotides read TGCAGCGTTACCTTGGCAGGGGGCACGAGTAATTCACCCCTCCACTTT.

This clone was seen only a few times. This chain uses TRBV6-6 with TRBJ2-7; TRBD2 is a possible D gene (5 bases). Trimming removed 4 bases at V and 0 bases at J, with 10 bases between. The CDR3 runs to 14 residues. Germline V CDR1 and CDR2: MNHNY, SVGAGI (reference sequence). In DNA form, the CDR3 reads TGTGCCAGCAGTTCCCGGGATTCCTCCTACGAGCAGTACTTC. Its protein product is CASSSRDSSYEQYF.

The rearrangement links TRBV11-2 to TRBJ1-1, with D possibly TRBD1 on 6 matching bases. CDR1 and CDR2 (germline): SGHAT, FQNNGV. CDR3 size: 16 residues. V lost 6 bases and J lost 0, with 17 bases in between. The CDR3 bases are TGTGCCAGCAGTTTCAGAGGGGGGGCCATGAACACTGAAGCTTTCTTT. Its translation is CASSFRGGAMNTEAFF.

A single count supports this clone. This chain uses TRBV20-1 with TRBJ1-6; no clear D gene. Looked up from germline, CDR1 is DFQATT and CDR2 is SNEGSKA (reference sequence). With 3 bases removed from V and 8 bases from J, the gap between germline ends came to 5 bases. The CDR3 spans 11 residues. CDR3 sequence reads: CSASQDSPLHF. The CDR3 nucleotides are TGCAGTGCTAGTCAGGATTCACCCCTCCACTTT.

The genes are TRBV5-6 and TRBJ2-5, with TRBD2 matching 10 bases. Germline CDR1 reads SGHDT; CDR2 reads YYEEEE. The CDR3 is made up of 13 amino acids. Trimming removed 4 bases from V and 5 bases from J; junction bases left unmatched: 2. Here the CDR3 DNA reads TGTGCCAGCAGCCAGACTAGCGGGGAGACCCAGTACTTC. It encodes CASSQTSGETQYF. The whole variable domain, remainder taken from reference TRBV5-6 and TRBJ2-5, is DAGVTQSPTHLIKTRGQQVTLRCSPKSGHDTVSWYQQALGQGPQFIFQYYEEEERQRGNFPDRFSGHQFPNYSSELNVNALLLGDSALYLCASSQTSGETQYFGPGTRLLVL.

The J gene is TRBJ2-1, the V gene TRBV9; TRBD1 is a possible D gene (6 bases). V was shortened by 7 bases and J by 5 bases, with 19 bases between the two germline ends. The CDR3 is 15 amino acids. CDR1 is SGDLS and CDR2 is YYNGEE in the germline V gene. CDR3 in amino acids: CASQALGASHNEQFF. CDR3 DNA: TGTGCCAGCCAGGCGCTGGGGGCCAGCCACAATGAGCAGTTCTTC.

J is TRBJ1-2 and V is TRBV6-5; TRBD1 matches at 7 bases. The CDR3 has 15 residues. V lost 2 bases and J lost 5; bases outside the gene matches: 8. CDR1 is MNHEY, CDR2 SVGAGI, per germline. The CDR3 protein is CASSYVTGWLYGYTF. CDR3 in DNA: TGTGCCAGCAGTTACGTGACAGGGTGGCTGTATGGCTACACCTTC.